A single sample gave rise to the 23 T cell receptor beta chains below, sequenced in a study of cytotoxic CD8 clonotypes in ibrutinib-treated CLL. TCRdb's copy holds only in-frame clones and misses some; the assay was immunoSEQ multiplex PCR. The table includes more than 85,000 clones, roughly three quarters detected once. The material sequenced was PBMCs, taken after 24 months of ibrutinib treatment. These receptors were taken from a human donor with chronic lymphocytic leukemia.

This clone was detected a few times. CDR3 protein: CASTGSSGRAAEQFF. The DNA for the CDR3 is TGCGCCAGCACGGGTTCAAGCGGGAGGGCCGCTGAGCAGTTCTTC. V gene TRBV5-1 combines with J gene TRBJ2-1; TRBD2 aligns across 10 bases. CDR1 is SGHRS, CDR2 YFSETQ, per germline. This CDR3 is 15 amino acids long. V lost 6 bases and J lost 9; bases outside the gene matches: 12.

V gene TRBV2 combines with J gene TRBJ1-1; 9 nucleotides agree with TRBD1. This CDR3 region has 13 residues. Germline trimming cut 6 bases from V and 7 bases from J; bases unmatched to any gene: 6. Germline lookup yields CDR1 SNHLY and CDR2 FYNNEI. CDR3 sequence reads: CASRDDRGFEAFF. Written as DNA, the CDR3 is TGTGCCAGCAGGGACGACAGGGGGTTTGAAGCTTTCTTT.

CDR3 amino acids: CASSWDRGYNEQFF. The CDR3 region has the DNA TGTGCCAGTAGTTGGGACAGGGGTTACAATGAGCAGTTCTTC. The genes are TRBV19 and TRBJ2-1; TRBD1 agrees at 10 bases. The CDR3 extends over 14 amino acids. V lost 5 bases, J lost 4 bases, and 2 bases stayed unmatched. Germline V gives CDR1 LNHDA, CDR2 SQIVND (reference sequence).

The chain has TRBV6-6 and TRBJ2-7, with D perhaps matching TRBD1 (6 bases). The CDR3 consists of 15 residues. The germline V and J ends were trimmed by 4 bases and 4 bases, with 17 bases remaining between them. In germline, CDR1 is MNHNY, CDR2 SVGAGI (reference sequence). The DNA for the CDR3 is TGTGCCAGCAGTTCCCCGACCCGGACAGAATACGAGCAGTACTTC. Encoded protein: CASSSPTRTEYEQYF.

The chain recombines TRBV5-4 with TRBJ2-3, with D hard to call. This CDR3 spans 12 amino acids. CDR1 is SGHNT, CDR2 YYREEE, per germline (reference sequence). Trimming stripped 3 bases from V and 2 bases from J, with 4 bases between. CDR3 nucleotide sequence: TGTGCCAGCAGCTCGGACACAGATACGCAGTATTTT. Translating it yields CASSSDTDTQYF.

This clone was observed a few times. The chain joins TRBV18 to TRBJ2-2; D remains unclear. V shed 3 bases and J shed 3 bases, with 11 bases lying between them. CDR3 length: 15 residues. From germline, CDR1 is KGHSH and CDR2 LQKENI. CDR3 sequence (DNA): TGTGCCAGCTCACCCTCGGACCGGGACACCGGGGAGCTGTTTTTT. Protein: CASSPSDRDTGELFF.

The chain has TRBV9 and TRBJ2-3; D is unresolved. The CDR3 length is 12 residues. In germline, CDR1 is SGDLS, CDR2 YYNGEE. Trimming cost V 4 bases and J 6 bases, with 9 bases left between them. CDR3 residues: CASSRFADTQYF. The CDR3 DNA reads as TGTGCCAGCAGCCGATTCGCTGATACGCAGTATTTT.

The J gene is TRBJ2-2, the V gene TRBV9, with 11 bases that match TRBD2. Germline-derived CDR1 and CDR2 are SGDLS and YYNGEE. The CDR3 sequence is 17 residues long. V dropped 4 bases and J dropped 4; count of bases not matched to a gene: 9. CDR3 DNA: TGTGCCAGCAGCCCACACGGGACTAGCGGATTCACCGGGGAGCTGTTTTTT. This gives the protein CASSPHGTSGFTGELFF.

This clone was seen a handful of times. The chain links TRBV5-4 to TRBJ2-1; 7 bases align to TRBD2. There are 14 residues in the CDR3. The trim removed 2 bases at V and 5 bases at J, leaving 4 bases unmatched. Germline values: CDR1 SGHNT, CDR2 YYREEE (reference sequence). The DNA of the CDR3 is TGTGCCAGCAGCTTCCTAGCGGAAGACAATGAGCAGTTCTTC. Translated, it gives CASSFLAEDNEQFF.

This sequence joins TRBV7-9 and TRBJ2-7; D possibly corresponds to TRBD1 (5 bases). This CDR3 has 14 residues. V lost 1 base and J 5 bases, leaving 12 bases between the germline ends. Germline CDR1 and CDR2: SEHNR and FQNEAQ (reference sequence). DNA of the CDR3: TGTGCCAGCAGCTTAGTCCAGGGCGGCCACGAGCAGTACTTC. Its protein product is CASSLVQGGHEQYF.

This clone was picked up one time. J is TRBJ1-2 and V is TRBV7-8; 10 positions match TRBD1. The CDR3 sequence is 14 residues long. Trimming at V came to 3 bases and at J to 4 bases, leaving 2 bases not matched to a gene. CDR1 and CDR2 from the germline V gene are SGHVS and FQNEAQ. The CDR3 nucleotides are TGTGCCAGCAGCTTGGACAGGGGGGCCTATGGCTACACCTTC. Its translation is CASSLDRGAYGYTF.

The rearrangement links TRBV14 to TRBJ2-2; D gene ambiguous. Germline V gives CDR1 SGHDN, CDR2 FVKESK. V shed 4 bases and J shed 0 bases, with 3 bases lying between them. The CDR3 runs 13 residues. In DNA, the CDR3 is TGTGCCAGCAGCCTCGCGAACACCGGGGAGCTGTTTTTT. Protein sequence: CASSLANTGELFF.

The rearrangement joins TRBV10-3 to TRBJ2-3; 9 positions agree with TRBD2. V lost 3 bases and J lost 6; bases outside the gene matches: 7. Germline CDR1 and CDR2: ENHRY and SYGVKD. The CDR3 has 15 residues. CDR3 sequence: CAISDSREGRDTQYF. Here the CDR3 DNA reads TGTGCCATCAGTGATTCGCGGGAGGGCCGGGATACGCAGTATTTT.

This chain joins TRBV7-2 and TRBJ1-1; the match to TRBD1 covers 7 bases. The trim removed 5 bases at V and 5 bases at J, leaving 11 bases unmatched. The CDR3 runs to 15 residues. The germline V gene has CDR1 SGHTA and CDR2 FQGNSA. The CDR3 DNA sequence: TGTGCCAGCAGCACCTATAGGTCAGGGGGAACTGAAGCTTTCTTT. Translation gives CASSTYRSGGTEAFF.

This rearrangement joins TRBV5-1 to TRBJ2-5, with D possibly matching TRBD2 (6 bases). The CDR3 totals 15 residues. Between the trimmed V and J ends, which lost 5 bases and 5 bases, there was a span of 19 bases. Germline assignment: CDR1 SGHRS and CDR2 YFSETQ. The CDR3 here is CASRSDGSRGETQYF. The CDR3 coding sequence is TGCGCCAGCAGGTCGGACGGGAGCCGGGGGGAGACCCAGTACTTC.

The rearrangement uses TRBV11-3 and TRBJ1-2, with D unclear. Germline CDR1 reads SGHNT; CDR2 reads YENEEA. Trimming left V 4 bases short and J 2 bases short, with 17 bases between. The CDR3 extends over 16 amino acids. The CDR3 DNA is TGTGCCAGCAGCTCTTCGGAGACGGAGAGGAACTATGGCTACACCTTC. The encoded protein is CASSSSETERNYGYTF.

This chain uses TRBV10-3 with TRBJ1-4; the D is unclear. The CDR3 length is 15 residues. Trimming removed 4 bases from V and 2 bases from J, with 11 bases in between. Germline assignment: CDR1 ENHRY and CDR2 SYGVKD. The CDR3 DNA reads as TGTGCCATCAGTGCGGGAATGAGGACTAATGAAAAACTGTTTTTT. Protein product: CAISAGMRTNEKLFF.

The chain employs TRBV15 and TRBJ1-3; TRBD1 aligns across 9 bases. This CDR3 has 15 amino acids. V gave up 5 bases and J gave up 0 bases; unmatched junction bases: 2. CDR1 is LNHNV and CDR2 is YYDKDF in the germline V gene (reference sequence). This CDR3 reads CATSSDRGSGNTIYF. CDR3 in DNA: TGTGCCACCAGCTCGGACAGGGGCTCTGGAAACACCATATATTTT. The full variable domain, rest sourced from reference TRBV15 and TRBJ1-3, is DAMVIQNPRYQVTQFGKPVTLSCSQTLNHNVMYWYQQKSSQAPKLLFHYYDKDFNNEADTPDNFQSRRPNTSFCFLDIRSPGLGDTAMYLCATSSDRGSGNTIYFGEGSWLTVV.

J is TRBJ2-3 and V is TRBV5-1; TRBD2 matches at 9 bases. The CDR3 extends over 15 amino acids. V lost 2 bases and J lost 4; bases outside the gene matches: 5. In germline, CDR1 is SGHRS, CDR2 YFSETQ. This CDR3 reads CASSFSGRIPDTQYF. The CDR3, as DNA: TGCGCCAGCAGCTTTAGCGGGAGAATCCCAGATACGCAGTATTTT.

The chain links TRBV28 to TRBJ1-2, with 7 bases fitting TRBD1. The CDR3 is made up of 14 amino acids. Trimming at V came to 8 bases and at J to 5 bases, leaving 11 bases not matched to a gene. Germline CDR1 is MDHEN and CDR2 is SYDVKM. CDR3 DNA sequence: TGTGCCAGCTCCTTCCGGGACAGACGATATGGCTACACCTTC. Amino acid sequence: CASSFRDRRYGYTF.

This clone was counted a single time. This chain connects TRBV7-8 to TRBJ2-7; TRBD2 aligns across 11 bases. Germline V gene sequence: CDR1 SGHVS, CDR2 FQNEAQ. This CDR3 spans 15 amino acids. J gave up 4 bases and V 4 bases, and 6 bases lay outside the gene matches. CDR3 protein: CASSSRLAGRYEQYF. The DNA of the CDR3 is TGTGCCAGCAGCTCCCGACTAGCGGGAAGATACGAGCAGTACTTC.

A single count supports this clone. This sequence joins TRBV7-9 and TRBJ2-5, with D tentatively TRBD2 (6 bases). V gave up 4 bases and J gave up 4 bases, with 16 bases separating them. CDR1 is SEHNR and CDR2 is FQNEAQ in the germline V gene (reference sequence). There are 15 residues in the CDR3. CDR3 loop: CASSSLNGGPETQYF. In DNA, the CDR3 is TGTGCCAGCAGCTCCCTTAACGGGGGACCAGAGACCCAGTACTTC.

The chain employs TRBV6-5 and TRBJ2-1; D perhaps matches TRBD1 (6 bases). CDR1 is MNHEY and CDR2 is SVGAGI in the germline V gene. Trimming took off 5 bases at V and 5 bases at J, with 13 bases between the two ends. CDR3 size: 14 residues. Written as DNA, the CDR3 is TGTGCCAGCAGTCTGGGGACAATTCACAATGAGCAGTTCTTC. This encodes CASSLGTIHNEQFF.